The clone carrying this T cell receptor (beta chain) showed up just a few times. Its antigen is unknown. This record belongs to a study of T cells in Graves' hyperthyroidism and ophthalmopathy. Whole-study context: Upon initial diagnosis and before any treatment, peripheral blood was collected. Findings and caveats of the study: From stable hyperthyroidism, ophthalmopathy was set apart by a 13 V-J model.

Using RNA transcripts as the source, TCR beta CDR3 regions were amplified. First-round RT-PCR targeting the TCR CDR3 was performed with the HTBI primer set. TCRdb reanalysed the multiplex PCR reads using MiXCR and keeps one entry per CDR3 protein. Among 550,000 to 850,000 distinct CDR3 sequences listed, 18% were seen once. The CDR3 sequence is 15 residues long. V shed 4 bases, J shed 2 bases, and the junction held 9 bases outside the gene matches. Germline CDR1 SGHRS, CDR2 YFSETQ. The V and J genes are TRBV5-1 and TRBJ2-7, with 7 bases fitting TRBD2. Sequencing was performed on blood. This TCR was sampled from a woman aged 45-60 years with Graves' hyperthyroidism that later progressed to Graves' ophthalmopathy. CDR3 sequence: CASSLGLGRAYEQYF. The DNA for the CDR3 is TGCGCCAGCAGCCTAGGACTAGGACGGGCCTACGAGCAGTACTTC.